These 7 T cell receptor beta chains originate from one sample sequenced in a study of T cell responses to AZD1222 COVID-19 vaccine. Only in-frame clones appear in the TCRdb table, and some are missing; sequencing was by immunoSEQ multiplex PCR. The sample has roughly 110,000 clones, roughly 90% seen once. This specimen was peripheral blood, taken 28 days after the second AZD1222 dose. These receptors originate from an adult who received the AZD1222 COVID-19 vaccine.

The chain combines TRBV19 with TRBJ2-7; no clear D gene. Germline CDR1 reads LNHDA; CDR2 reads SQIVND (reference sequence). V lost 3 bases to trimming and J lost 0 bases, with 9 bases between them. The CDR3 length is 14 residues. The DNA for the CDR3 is TGTGCCAGTAGTATGACACATCGCTCCTACGAGCAGTACTTC. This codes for CASSMTHRSYEQYF.

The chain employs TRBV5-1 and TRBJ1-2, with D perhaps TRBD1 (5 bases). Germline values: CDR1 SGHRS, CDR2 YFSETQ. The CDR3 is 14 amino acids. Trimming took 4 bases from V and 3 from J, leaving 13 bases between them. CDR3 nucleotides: TGCGCCAGCAGCCCATCCGGGACGGACTATGGCTACACCTTC. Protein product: CASSPSGTDYGYTF.

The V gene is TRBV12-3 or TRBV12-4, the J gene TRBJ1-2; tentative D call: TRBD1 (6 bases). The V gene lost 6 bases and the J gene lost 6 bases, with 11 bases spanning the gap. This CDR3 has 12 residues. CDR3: CASRPGGDGYTF. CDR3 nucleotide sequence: TGTGCCAGCAGGCCGGGGGGCGATGGCTACACCTTC.

As DNA, the CDR3 is TGTGCCAGCAGCCGTCCCGGGACAGGGGCCGATGAGCAGTTCTTC. This codes for CASSRPGTGADEQFF. The V call is TRBV3-1 (or the pseudogene TRBV3-2), the J call TRBJ2-1; 10 nucleotides align to TRBD1. V shed 4 bases, J shed 8 bases, and the junction held 8 bases outside the gene matches. CDR1 and CDR2 (germline): LGHDT, YNNKEL (reference sequence). CDR3 size: 15 residues.

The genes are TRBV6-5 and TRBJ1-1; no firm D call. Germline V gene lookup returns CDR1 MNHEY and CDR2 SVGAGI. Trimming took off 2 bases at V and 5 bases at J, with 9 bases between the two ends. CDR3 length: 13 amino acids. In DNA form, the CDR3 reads TGTGCCAGCAGTTACCCGCGCTGGACTGAAGCTTTCTTT. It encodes CASSYPRWTEAFF.

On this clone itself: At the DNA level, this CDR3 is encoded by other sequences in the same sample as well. Here the CDR3 reads CASSQDPNTGELFF. Written as DNA, the CDR3 is TGTGCCAGCAGCCAAGACCCGAACACCGGGGAGCTGTTTTTT. The J gene is TRBJ2-2, the V gene TRBV3-1 (or the pseudogene TRBV3-2); D gene unclear. Per germline, CDR1 LGHDT and CDR2 YNNKEL (reference sequence). V gave up 0 bases and J gave up 0 bases, with 2 bases separating them. CDR3 length: 14 residues.

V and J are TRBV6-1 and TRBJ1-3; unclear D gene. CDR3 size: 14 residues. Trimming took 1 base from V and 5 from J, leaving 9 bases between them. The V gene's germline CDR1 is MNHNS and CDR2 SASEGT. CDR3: CASSEGGVRNTIYF. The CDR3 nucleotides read TGTGCCAGCAGTGAAGGAGGTGTTCGAAACACCATATATTTT.